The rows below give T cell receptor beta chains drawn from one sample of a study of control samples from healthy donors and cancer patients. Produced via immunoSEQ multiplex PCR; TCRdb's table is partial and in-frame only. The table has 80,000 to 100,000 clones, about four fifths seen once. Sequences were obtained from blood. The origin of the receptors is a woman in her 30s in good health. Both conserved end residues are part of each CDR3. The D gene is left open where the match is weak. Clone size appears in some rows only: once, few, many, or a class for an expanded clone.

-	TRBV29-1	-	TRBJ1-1	CSAALGSRDTEAFF	TGCAGCGCCGCTCTGGGGTCCAGGGACACTGAAGCTTTCTTT
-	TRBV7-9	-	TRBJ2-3	CATTSPSSDTQYF	TGTGCCACCACTAGTCCCAGCTCAGATACGCAGTATTTT
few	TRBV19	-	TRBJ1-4	CASSKINEKLFF	TGTGCCAGTAGTAAAATTAATGAAAAACTGTTTTTT
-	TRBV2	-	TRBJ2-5	CASMFQMGETQYF	TGTGCCAGCATGTTTCAAATGGGAGAGACCCAGTACTTC
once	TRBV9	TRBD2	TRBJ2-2	CASSVVGSGGPNTGELFF	TGTGCCAGCAGCGTAGTAGGTAGCGGGGGGCCGAACACCGGGGAGCTGTTTTTT
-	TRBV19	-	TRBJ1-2	CASSKKGGRTVGIYGYTF	TGTGCCAGTAGTAAGAAGGGGGGCCGTACCGTGGGTATCTATGGCTACACCTTC
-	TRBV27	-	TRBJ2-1	CASSSKGESYTEQFF	TGTGCCAGCAGTTCAAAGGGGGAGTCCTACACTGAGCAGTTCTTC
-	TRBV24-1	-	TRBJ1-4	CATSDGNKQHEKLFF	TGTGCCACCAGTGATGGAAACAAGCAACATGAAAAACTGTTTTTT
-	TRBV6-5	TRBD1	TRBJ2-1	CASSRDRSPLQQFF	TGTGCCAGCAGTCGGGACAGGTCCCCTTTGCAGCAGTTCTTC
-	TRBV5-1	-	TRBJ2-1	CASSRGTGSSYNEQFF	TGCGCCAGCAGCAGAGGAACAGGTAGCTCCTACAATGAGCAGTTCTTC
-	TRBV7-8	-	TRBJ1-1	CASSGRIRSQGTEAFF	TGTGCCAGCAGCGGTCGTATTAGGTCCCAGGGCACTGAAGCTTTCTTT
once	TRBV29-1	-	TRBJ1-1	CSVSQSMNTEAFF	TGCAGCGTCTCACAGAGTATGAACACTGAAGCTTTCTTT
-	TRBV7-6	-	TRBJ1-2	CASSLTDSNYGYTF	TGTGCCAGCAGCTTAACTGACAGTAACTATGGCTACACCTTC
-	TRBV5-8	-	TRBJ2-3	CASTDTQYF	TGTGCCAGCACAGATACGCAGTATTTT
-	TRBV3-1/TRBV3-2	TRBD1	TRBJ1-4	CASSPNRGENEKLFF	TGTGCCAGCAGCCCCAACAGGGGAGAGAATGAAAAACTGTTTTTT
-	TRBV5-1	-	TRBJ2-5	CASARGGNQETQYF	TGCGCCAGCGCAAGGGGGGGGAACCAAGAGACCCAGTACTTC
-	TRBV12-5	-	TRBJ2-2	CASGPSPGPRPGELFF	TGTGCTAGTGGTCCGAGTCCGGGGCCGCGTCCCGGGGAGCTGTTTTTT
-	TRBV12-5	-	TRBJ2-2	CASGLNLNTGELFF	TGTGCTAGTGGTTTGAATCTGAACACCGGGGAGCTGTTTTTT
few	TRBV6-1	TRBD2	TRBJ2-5	CASSDGGLGEETQYF	TGTGCCAGCAGTGATGGCGGACTAGGGGAAGAGACCCAGTACTTC
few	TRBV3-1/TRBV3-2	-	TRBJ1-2	CASSQRENGYTF	TGTGCCAGCAGCCAAAGGGAGAATGGCTACACCTTC
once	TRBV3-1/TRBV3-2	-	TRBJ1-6	CASSQGGGPNSPLHF	TGTGCCAGCAGCCAAGGGGGGGGTCCTAATTCACCCCTCCACTTT
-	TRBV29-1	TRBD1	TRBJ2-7	CSAGTVYEQYF	TGCAGCGCTGGGACAGTTTACGAGCAGTACTTC
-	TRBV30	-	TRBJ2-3	CAWSVGAITDTQYF	TGTGCCTGGAGTGTCGGGGCCATCACAGATACGCAGTATTTT
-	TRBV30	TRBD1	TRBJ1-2	CAWTSGQGTNGYTF	TGTGCCTGGACTTCGGGACAGGGGACAAATGGCTACACCTTC
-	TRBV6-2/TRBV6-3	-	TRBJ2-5	CASSYKQLVETQYF	TGTGCCAGCAGTTACAAGCAACTGGTGGAGACCCAGTACTTC
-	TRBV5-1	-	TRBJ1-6	CASSLIVDSPLHF	TGCGCCAGCAGCTTGATAGTGGATTCACCCCTCCACTTT
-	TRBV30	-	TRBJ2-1	CAWSVLGVEQFF	TGTGCCTGGAGTGTACTAGGAGTTGAGCAGTTCTTC
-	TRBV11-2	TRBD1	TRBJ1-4	CASSSTGANEKLFF	TGTGCCAGCAGCTCGACAGGGGCTAATGAAAAACTGTTTTTT
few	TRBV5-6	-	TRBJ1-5	CASSLGQISNQPQHF	TGTGCCAGCAGCTTGGGGCAGATTAGCAATCAGCCCCAGCATTTT
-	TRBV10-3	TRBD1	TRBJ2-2	CAISETDRVSGELFF	TGTGCCATCAGTGAGACAGACAGGGTGAGCGGGGAGCTGTTTTTT
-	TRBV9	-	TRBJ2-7	CASSVDPSSYEQYF	TGTGCCAGCAGCGTAGATCCCAGCTCCTACGAGCAGTACTTC
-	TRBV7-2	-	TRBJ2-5	CASTSFYVQETQYF	TGTGCCAGCACCTCCTTCTACGTCCAAGAGACCCAGTACTTC
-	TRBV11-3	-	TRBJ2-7	CASSLQGPYF	TGTGCCAGCAGCTTACAGGGGCCGTACTTC
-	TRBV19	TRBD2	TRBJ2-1	CASSSSGGPYNEQFF	TGTGCCAGTAGTTCTAGCGGGGGCCCATACAATGAGCAGTTCTTC
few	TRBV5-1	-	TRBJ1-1	CASRPDLGDTEAFF	TGCGCCAGCAGACCGGATTTAGGTGACACTGAAGCTTTCTTT